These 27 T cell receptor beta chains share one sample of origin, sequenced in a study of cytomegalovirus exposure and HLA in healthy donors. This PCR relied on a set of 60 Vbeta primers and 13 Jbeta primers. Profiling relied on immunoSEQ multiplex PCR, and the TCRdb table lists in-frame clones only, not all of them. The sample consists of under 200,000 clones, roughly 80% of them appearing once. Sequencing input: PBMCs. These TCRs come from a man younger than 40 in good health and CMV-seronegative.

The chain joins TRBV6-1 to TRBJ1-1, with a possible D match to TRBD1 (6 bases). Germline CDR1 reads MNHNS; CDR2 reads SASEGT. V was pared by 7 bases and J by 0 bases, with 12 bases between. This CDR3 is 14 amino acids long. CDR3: CASTKQGLNTEAFF. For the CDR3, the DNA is TGTGCCAGCACCAAACAGGGCTTGAACACTGAAGCTTTCTTT.

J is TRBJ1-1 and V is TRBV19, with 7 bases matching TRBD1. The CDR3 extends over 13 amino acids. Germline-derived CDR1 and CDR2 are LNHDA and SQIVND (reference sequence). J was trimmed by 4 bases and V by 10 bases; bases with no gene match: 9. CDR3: CATRTGAGTEAFF. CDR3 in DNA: TGTGCCACGCGAACAGGGGCGGGCACTGAAGCTTTCTTT.

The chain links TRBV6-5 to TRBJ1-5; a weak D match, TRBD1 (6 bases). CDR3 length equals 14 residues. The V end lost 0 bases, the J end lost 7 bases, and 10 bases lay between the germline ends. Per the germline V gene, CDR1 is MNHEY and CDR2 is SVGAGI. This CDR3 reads CASSYSSGEQPQHF. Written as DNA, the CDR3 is TGTGCCAGCAGTTACTCGTCAGGGGAACAGCCCCAGCATTTT.

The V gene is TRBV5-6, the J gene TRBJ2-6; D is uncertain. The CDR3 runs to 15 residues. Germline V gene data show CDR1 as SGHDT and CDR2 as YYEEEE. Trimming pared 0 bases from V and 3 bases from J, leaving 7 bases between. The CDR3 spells CASSLGGSGANVLTF. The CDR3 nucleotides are TGTGCCAGCAGCTTGGGAGGTAGTGGGGCCAACGTCCTGACTTTC.

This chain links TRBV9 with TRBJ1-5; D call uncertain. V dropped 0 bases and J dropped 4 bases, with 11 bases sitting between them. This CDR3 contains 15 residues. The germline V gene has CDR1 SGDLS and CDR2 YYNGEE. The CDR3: CASSVDPGGNQPQHF. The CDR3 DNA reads TGTGCCAGCAGCGTAGACCCGGGAGGTAATCAGCCCCAGCATTTT.

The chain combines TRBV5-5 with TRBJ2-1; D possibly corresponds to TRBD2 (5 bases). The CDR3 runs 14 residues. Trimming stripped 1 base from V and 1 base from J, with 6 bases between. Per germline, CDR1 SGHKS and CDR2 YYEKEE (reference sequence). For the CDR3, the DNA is TGTGCCAGCAGCTTGCGGGAATCCTACAATGAGCAGTTCTTC. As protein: CASSLRESYNEQFF.

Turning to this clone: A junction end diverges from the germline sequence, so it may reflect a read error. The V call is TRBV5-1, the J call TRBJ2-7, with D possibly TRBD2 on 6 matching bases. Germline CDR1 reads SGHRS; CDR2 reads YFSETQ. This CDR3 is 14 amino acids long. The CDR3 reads CASSLGRGLYEQYF. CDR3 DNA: TGCGCCAGCAGTTTGGGGCGGGGACTCTACGAGCAGTACTTC. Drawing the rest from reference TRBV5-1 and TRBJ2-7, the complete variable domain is KAGVTQTPRYLIKTRGQQVTLSCSPISGHRSVSWYQQTPGQGLQFLFEYFSETQRNKGNFPGRFSGRQFSNSRSEMNVSTLELGDSALYLCASSLGRGLYEQYFGPGTRLTVT.

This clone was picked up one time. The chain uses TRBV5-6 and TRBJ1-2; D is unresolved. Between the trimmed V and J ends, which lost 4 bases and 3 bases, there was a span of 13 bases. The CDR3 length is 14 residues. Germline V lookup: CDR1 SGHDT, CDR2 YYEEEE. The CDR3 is CASSPGGLDYGYTF. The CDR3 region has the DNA TGTGCCAGCAGCCCGGGTGGTTTGGACTATGGCTACACCTTC.

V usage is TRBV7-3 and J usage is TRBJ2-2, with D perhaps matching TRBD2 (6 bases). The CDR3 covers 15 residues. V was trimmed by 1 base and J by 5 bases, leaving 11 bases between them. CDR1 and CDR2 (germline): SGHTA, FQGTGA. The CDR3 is CASSLKISGTGELFF. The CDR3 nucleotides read TGTGCCAGCAGCTTAAAAATTAGCGGAACCGGGGAGCTGTTTTTT.

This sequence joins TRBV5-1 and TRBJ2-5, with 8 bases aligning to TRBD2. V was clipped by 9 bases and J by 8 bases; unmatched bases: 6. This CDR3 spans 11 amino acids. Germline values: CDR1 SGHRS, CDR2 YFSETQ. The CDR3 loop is CATEIAGTQYF. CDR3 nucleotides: TGCGCCACCGAGATAGCGGGAACCCAGTACTTC.

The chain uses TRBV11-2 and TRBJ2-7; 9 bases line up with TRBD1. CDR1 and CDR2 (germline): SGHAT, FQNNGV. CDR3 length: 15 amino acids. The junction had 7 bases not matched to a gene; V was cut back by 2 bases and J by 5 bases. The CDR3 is CASSLIRDRAHEQYF. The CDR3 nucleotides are TGTGCCAGCAGCTTAATCCGGGACAGGGCCCACGAGCAGTACTTC.

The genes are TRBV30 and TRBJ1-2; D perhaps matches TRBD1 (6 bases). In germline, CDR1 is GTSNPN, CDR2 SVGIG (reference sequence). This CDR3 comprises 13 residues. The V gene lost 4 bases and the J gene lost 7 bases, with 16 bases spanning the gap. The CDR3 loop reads CAWKARGAGGYTF. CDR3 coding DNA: TGTGCCTGGAAGGCTCGGGGGGCGGGTGGCTACACCTTC. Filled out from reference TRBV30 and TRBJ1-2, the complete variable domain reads SQTIHQWPATLVQPVGSPLSLECTVEGTSNPNLYWYRQAAGRGLQLLFYSVGIGQISSEVPQNLSASRPQDRQFILSSKKLLLSDSGFYLCAWKARGAGGYTFGSGTRLTVV.

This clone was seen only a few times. The CDR3 here is CSAGHHEKLFF. The CDR3 coding sequence is TGCAGTGCAGGACATCATGAAAAACTGTTTTTT. V usage is TRBV20-1 and J usage is TRBJ1-4; possible D gene TRBD1, 5 bases. The CDR3 runs to 11 residues. V dropped 6 bases and J dropped 6 bases, with 8 bases sitting between them. Germline V gene sequence: CDR1 DFQATT, CDR2 SNEGSKA (reference sequence).

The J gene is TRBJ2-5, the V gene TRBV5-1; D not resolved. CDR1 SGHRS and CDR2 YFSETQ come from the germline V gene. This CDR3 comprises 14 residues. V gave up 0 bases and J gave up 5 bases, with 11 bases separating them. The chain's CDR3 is CASSLGRVAETQYF. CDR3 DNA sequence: TGCGCCAGCAGCTTGGGTCGGGTGGCGGAGACCCAGTACTTC.

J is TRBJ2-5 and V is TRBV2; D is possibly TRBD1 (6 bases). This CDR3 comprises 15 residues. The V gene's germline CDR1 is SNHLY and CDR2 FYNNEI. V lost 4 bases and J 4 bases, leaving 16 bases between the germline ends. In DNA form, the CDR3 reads TGTGCCAGCAGTGGCAGGGGTCCTAATACAGAGACCCAGTACTTC. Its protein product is CASSGRGPNTETQYF.

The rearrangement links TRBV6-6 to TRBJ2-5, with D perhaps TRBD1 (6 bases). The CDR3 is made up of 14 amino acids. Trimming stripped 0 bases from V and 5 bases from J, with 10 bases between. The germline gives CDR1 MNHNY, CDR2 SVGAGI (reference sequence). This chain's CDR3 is CASSYSGRGETQYF. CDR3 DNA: TGTGCCAGCAGTTACTCGGGCAGGGGTGAGACCCAGTACTTC.

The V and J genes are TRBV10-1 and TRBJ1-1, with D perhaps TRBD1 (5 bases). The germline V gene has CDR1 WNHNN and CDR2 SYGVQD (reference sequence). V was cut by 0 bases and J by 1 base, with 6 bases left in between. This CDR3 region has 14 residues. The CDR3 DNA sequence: TGCGCCAGCAGTGAGTCAGGACAGAACACTGAAGCTTTCTTT. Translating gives CASSESGQNTEAFF.

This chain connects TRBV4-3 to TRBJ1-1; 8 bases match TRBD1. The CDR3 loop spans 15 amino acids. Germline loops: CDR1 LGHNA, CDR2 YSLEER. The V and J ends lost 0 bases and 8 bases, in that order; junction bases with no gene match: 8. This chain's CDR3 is CASSQDGQGAGEAFF. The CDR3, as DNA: TGCGCCAGCAGCCAAGATGGTCAGGGGGCAGGCGAAGCTTTCTTT.

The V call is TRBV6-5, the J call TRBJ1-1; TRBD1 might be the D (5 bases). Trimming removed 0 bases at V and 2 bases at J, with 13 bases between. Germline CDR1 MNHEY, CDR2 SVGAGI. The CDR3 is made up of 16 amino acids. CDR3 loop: CASSYSWGGINTEAFF. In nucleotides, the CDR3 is TGTGCCAGCAGTTACTCTTGGGGCGGAATAAACACTGAAGCTTTCTTT.

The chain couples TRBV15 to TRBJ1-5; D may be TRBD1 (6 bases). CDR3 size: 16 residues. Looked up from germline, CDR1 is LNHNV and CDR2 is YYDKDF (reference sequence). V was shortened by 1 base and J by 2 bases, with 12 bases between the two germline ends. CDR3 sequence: CATSRGPGDGNQPQHF. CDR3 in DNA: TGTGCCACCAGCAGAGGACCAGGGGATGGCAATCAGCCCCAGCATTTT.

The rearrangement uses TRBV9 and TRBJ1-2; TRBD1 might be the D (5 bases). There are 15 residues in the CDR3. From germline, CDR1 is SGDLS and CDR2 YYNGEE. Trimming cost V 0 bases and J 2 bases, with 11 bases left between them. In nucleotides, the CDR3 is TGTGCCAGCAGCGTAGAGGTGGGGGGGAACTATGGCTACACCTTC. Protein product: CASSVEVGGNYGYTF.

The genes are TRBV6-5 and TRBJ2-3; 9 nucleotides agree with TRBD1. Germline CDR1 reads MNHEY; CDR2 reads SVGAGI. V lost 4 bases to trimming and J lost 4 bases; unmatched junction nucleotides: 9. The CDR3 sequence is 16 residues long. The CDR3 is CASSSGTGYRADTQYF. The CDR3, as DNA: TGTGCCAGCAGTTCCGGGACAGGGTATCGAGCAGATACGCAGTATTTT.

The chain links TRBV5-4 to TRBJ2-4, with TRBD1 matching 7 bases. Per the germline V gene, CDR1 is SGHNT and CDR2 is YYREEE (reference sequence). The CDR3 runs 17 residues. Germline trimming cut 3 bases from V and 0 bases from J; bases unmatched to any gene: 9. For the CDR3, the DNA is TGTGCCAGCAGCTCTCGACAGGGACCCCTAGCCAAAAACATTCAGTACTTC. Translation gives CASSSRQGPLAKNIQYF.

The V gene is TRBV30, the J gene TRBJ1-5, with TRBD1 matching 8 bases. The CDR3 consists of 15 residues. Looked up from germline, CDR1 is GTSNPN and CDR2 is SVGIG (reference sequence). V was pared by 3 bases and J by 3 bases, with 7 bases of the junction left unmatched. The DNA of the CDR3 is TGTGCCTGGAGACCCACAGGGGGGAACAATCAGCCCCAGCATTTT. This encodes CAWRPTGGNNQPQHF.

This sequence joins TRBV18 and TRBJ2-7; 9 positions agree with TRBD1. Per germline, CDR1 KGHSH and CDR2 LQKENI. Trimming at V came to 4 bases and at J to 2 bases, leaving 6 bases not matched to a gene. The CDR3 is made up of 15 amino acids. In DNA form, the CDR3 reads TGTGCCAGCTCACTTACGGGACAGGGACCCTACGAGCAGTACTTC. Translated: CASSLTGQGPYEQYF.

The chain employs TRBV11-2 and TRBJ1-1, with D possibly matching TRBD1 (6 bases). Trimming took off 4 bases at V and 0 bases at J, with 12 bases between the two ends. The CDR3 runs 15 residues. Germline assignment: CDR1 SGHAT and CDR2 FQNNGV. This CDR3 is CASSSTQGMNTEAFF. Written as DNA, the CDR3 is TGTGCCAGCAGCTCTACCCAGGGGATGAACACTGAAGCTTTCTTT.

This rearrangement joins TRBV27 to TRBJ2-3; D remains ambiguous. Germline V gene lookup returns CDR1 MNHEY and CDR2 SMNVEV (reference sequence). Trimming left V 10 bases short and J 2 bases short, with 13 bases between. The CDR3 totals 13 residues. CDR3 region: CATASRSTDTQYF. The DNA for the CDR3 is TGTGCCACCGCATCGAGATCCACAGATACGCAGTATTTT.